The 8 T cell receptor beta chains in this list originate from one sample, sequenced in a study of shared clonotypes between healthy human individuals. Clones were read by immunoSEQ multiplex PCR, and TCRdb kept only the in-frame ones, dropping some. The sample includes 950,000 to 1,100,000 clones, 78% of them seen just once. Sequenced: memory CD4+ T cells from PBMCs. The subset is: CD45RA-negative fraction. These receptors were obtained from a man younger than 35 in good health. Some clones in this sample may be carry-over from other donors' samples.

CDR3 DNA: TGTGCCAGCAGCGCCACCGGGACTAGCGGGATCACAGATACGCAGTATTTT. This codes for CASSATGTSGITDTQYF. V usage is TRBV9 and J usage is TRBJ2-3; TRBD2 matches 13 bases. The V gene's germline CDR1 is SGDLS and CDR2 YYNGEE. Losses at the gene ends were 3 bases for V and 2 bases for J; bases not matched to a gene: 6. The CDR3 spans 17 residues.

As for this clone: The same CDR3 also results from other DNA sequences found in this sample. CDR3 in amino acids: CASSVTSYEQYF. CDR3 in DNA: TGTGCCAGCAGTGTTACAAGTTACGAGCAGTACTTC. The rearrangement uses TRBV2 and TRBJ2-7; D is undetermined. The CDR3 sequence is 12 residues long. Germline assignment: CDR1 SNHLY and CDR2 FYNNEI. V lost 4 bases and J lost 4, with 8 bases in between.

The chain carries TRBV5-8 and TRBJ1-6, with D possibly matching TRBD1 (5 bases). Looked up from germline, CDR1 is SGHTS and CDR2 is YDEGEE. The V gene lost 0 bases and the J gene lost 6 bases, with 10 bases spanning the gap. The CDR3 sequence is 15 residues long. CDR3 sequence: CASSLARAGNSPLHF. DNA for the CDR3: TGTGCCAGCAGCTTGGCCAGGGCGGGTAATTCACCCCTCCACTTT.

The chain combines TRBV27 with TRBJ2-7; D may be TRBD1 (5 bases). V was trimmed by 1 base and J by 3 bases, leaving 10 bases between them. The CDR3 has 14 residues. The germline CDR1 and CDR2 sequences are MNHEY and SMNVEV (reference sequence). The CDR3 spells CASSLLGQRYEQYF. CDR3 sequence (DNA): TGTGCCAGCAGTTTATTGGGGCAGCGCTACGAGCAGTACTTC.

CDR3 DNA: TGTGCCAGCAGCCACCGGGACAGGGGGCTTTATGGCTACACCTTC. Amino acid sequence: CASSHRDRGLYGYTF. This sequence joins TRBV7-8 and TRBJ1-2; 12 positions match TRBD1. After removal of 5 bases from V and 5 bases from J, the junction contained 6 bases not matched to a gene. Per the germline V gene, CDR1 is SGHVS and CDR2 is FQNEAQ. The CDR3 length is 15 residues.

The gene calls are TRBV27 and TRBJ1-1; TRBD1 aligns across 7 bases. The ends lost 5 bases at V and 0 bases at J; junction bases unmatched: 6. From germline, CDR1 is MNHEY and CDR2 SMNVEV (reference sequence). This CDR3 is 15 amino acids long. CDR3 loop: CASSRVTGLNTEAFF. CDR3 bases: TGTGCCAGCAGTAGGGTGACAGGGTTGAACACTGAAGCTTTCTTT.

Only one count was recorded for this clone. The genes are TRBV6-5 and TRBJ2-1, with 8 bases lining up with TRBD2. With 6 bases clipped from V and 2 bases from J, the junction kept 6 bases outside the gene matches. CDR1 and CDR2 from the germline V gene are MNHEY and SVGAGI. CDR3 length: 15 residues. The chain's CDR3 is CASSSTSGPYNEQFF. The CDR3 coding sequence is TGTGCCAGCAGCTCTACTAGCGGACCCTACAATGAGCAGTTCTTC.

The chain recombines TRBV5-1 with TRBJ2-3; no reliable D call. Germline CDR1 and CDR2: SGHRS and YFSETQ. The length of the CDR3 is 16 residues. The germline V and J ends were trimmed by 2 bases and 0 bases, with 13 bases remaining between them. Here the CDR3 DNA reads TGCGCCAGCAGCTTCCCCTCCGAACTAAGCACAGATACGCAGTATTTT. This translates into CASSFPSELSTDTQYF.